The next 29 T cell receptor beta chains were all read from a single sample in a study of shared clonotypes between healthy human individuals. Data came from immunoSEQ multiplex PCR; TCRdb stores just in-frame clones and leaves some out. The table shows about 450,000 clones, with around 80% occurring only once. Sequences were obtained from PBMCs. These TCRs come from a woman aged 40-49 years in good health. Some clones in this sample may be carry-over from other donors' samples.

Comments on this clone: A read error is the likely source, as a far larger clone sits one nucleotide away. The sample holds other DNA sequences that translate to the same CDR3. The chain is built from TRBV30 and TRBJ1-2; D not resolved. CDR1 is GTSNPN and CDR2 is SVGIG in the germline V gene (reference sequence). There are 14 residues in the CDR3. The CDR3, as DNA: TGTGCTTGGAGTGTCGGGCCTTCCTTCTATGGCTACACCTTC. Amino acids: CAWSVGPSFYGYTF.

This clone came up once. The chain combines TRBV29-1 with TRBJ2-3; 9 bases are shared with TRBD2. This CDR3 region has 14 residues. Looked up from germline, CDR1 is SQVTM and CDR2 is ANQGSEA. V gave up 6 bases and J gave up 3 bases; unmatched junction bases: 7. This CDR3 reads CSVLRGGRTDTQYF. The CDR3 nucleotides read TGCAGCGTCCTGCGGGGGGGCCGGACAGATACGCAGTATTTT.

With respect to this clone: The same CDR3 is also encoded by other DNA sequences in this sample. The chain employs TRBV18 and TRBJ2-7, with 11 bases identical to TRBD2. Germline V lookup: CDR1 KGHSH, CDR2 LQKENI. V shed 3 bases, J shed 4 bases, and the junction held 2 bases outside the gene matches. This CDR3 comprises 14 residues. CDR3 loop: CASSPGLADYEQYF. The CDR3 DNA follows: TGTGCCAGCTCACCGGGACTAGCGGATTACGAGCAGTACTTC.

This clone was observed at least ten times. The CDR3 sequence is CASSHPIRETEAFF. In DNA, the CDR3 is TGCGCCAGCAGCCATCCTATCAGGGAAACTGAAGCTTTCTTT. The V call is TRBV4-3, the J call TRBJ1-1; D is possibly TRBD1 (5 bases). This CDR3 is 14 amino acids long. The germline V gene encodes CDR1 LGHNA and CDR2 YSLEER. With 3 bases removed from V and 5 bases from J, the gap between germline ends came to 13 bases.

This chain connects TRBV5-7 to TRBJ2-5, with 16 bases that match TRBD2. The J call may be wrong; the DNA end is better matched by TRBJ2-7. TRBV5-7 is an open reading frame, and its role is uncertain. The CDR3 spans 17 residues. The chain's CDR3 is CASSSGTSGRGTYEQYF. The CDR3, as DNA: TGTGCCAGCAGCTCCGGGACTAGCGGGAGGGGCACCTACGAGCAGTACTTC.

At least ten counts were recorded for this clone. This chain links TRBV2 with TRBJ2-1, with 11 bases lining up with TRBD1. The CDR3 runs 14 residues. Trimming took 7 bases from V and 8 from J; bases not matched to a gene: 7. The germline V gene encodes CDR1 SNHLY and CDR2 FYNNEI. The DNA for the CDR3 is TGTGCCAGCATGCCGGGACAGGGGGGCGATGAGCAGTTCTTC. Translated: CASMPGQGGDEQFF.

V gene TRBV28 combines with J gene TRBJ2-2; D is ambiguous. Germline values: CDR1 MDHEN, CDR2 SYDVKM. The V end was cut by 11 bases, the J end by 2 bases, with 9 bases between. This CDR3 is built from 12 residues. The CDR3 loop reads CAGRANTGELFF. The CDR3 nucleotides read TGTGCCGGCCGGGCCAACACCGGGGAGCTGTTTTTT.

The V gene is TRBV5-6, the J gene TRBJ1-2, with 9 bases that match TRBD1. Germline CDR1 is SGHDT and CDR2 is YYEEEE. J lost 4 bases, V lost 4 bases, and 8 bases had no gene match. This CDR3 is 15 amino acids long. Here the CDR3 reads CASSLWDRAIYGYTF. CDR3 in DNA: TGTGCCAGCAGCCTCTGGGACAGGGCGATCTATGGCTACACCTTC.

This clone has just one count. This probably arose from a read error, given a far larger clone one base away. The same CDR3 also results from other DNA sequences found in this sample. The chain carries TRBV28 and TRBJ1-2; D remains ambiguous. This CDR3 has 11 amino acids. Germline loops: CDR1 MDHEN, CDR2 SYDVKM. V shed 5 bases and J shed 5 bases, with 6 bases lying between them. CDR3 DNA sequence: TGTGCCAGCAGTACTAGTTATGGCTACACCTTC. The encoded protein is CASSTSYGYTF.

In its sample, this clone was seen once. The chain carries TRBV11-2 and TRBJ2-3; TRBD1 aligns across 7 bases. Germline assignment: CDR1 SGHAT and CDR2 FQNNGV. CDR3 length equals 17 residues. The V segment lost 7 bases and the J segment 3 bases; nucleotides outside the gene matches: 16. CDR3 sequence: CASTPNRGNGLTDTQYF. The DNA for the CDR3 is TGTGCCAGCACCCCAAACAGGGGCAACGGCTTGACAGATACGCAGTATTTT.

The chain recombines TRBV29-1 with TRBJ2-7, with D maybe TRBD1 (5 bases). The CDR3 length is 13 residues. V was trimmed by 5 bases and J by 2 bases, leaving 13 bases between them. Looked up from germline, CDR1 is SQVTM and CDR2 is ANQGSEA. CDR3 sequence (DNA): TGCAGCGTTAGGGGAAGATTGACCTACGAGCAGTACTTC. This sequence encodes CSVRGRLTYEQYF.

As for this clone: A much larger clone lies one base from this, so it may be a read error. The chain is built from TRBV2 and TRBJ1-1, with a possible D match to TRBD1 (5 bases). CDR1 and CDR2 from the germline V gene are SNHLY and FYNNEI. V was trimmed by 4 bases and J by 4 bases, leaving 16 bases between them. This CDR3 contains 15 residues. The CDR3 bases are TGTGCCAGCAGTGGACAGTTATTACAGAGCACTGAAGCTTTCTTT. It specifies CASSGQLLQSTEAFF.

This sequence joins TRBV5-5 and TRBJ1-4; D unclear. Per germline, CDR1 SGHKS and CDR2 YYEKEE (reference sequence). Trimming removed 4 bases from V and 7 bases from J, with 14 bases in between. The CDR3 is made up of 14 amino acids. CDR3 region: CASSPAPASEKLFF. The CDR3 DNA reads TGTGCCAGCAGCCCCGCCCCGGCGAGTGAAAAACTGTTTTTT. The whole variable domain, filled in from reference TRBV5-5 and TRBJ1-4, reads DAGVTQSPTHLIKTRGQQVTLRCSPISGHKSVSWYQQVLGQGPQFIFQYYEKEERGRGNFPDRFSARQFPNYSSELNVNALLLGDSALYLCASSPAPASEKLFFGSGTQLSVL.

J is TRBJ1-1 and V is TRBV5-1; D not certain. Trimming took off 4 bases at V and 3 bases at J, with 13 bases between the two ends. Germline V gene sequence: CDR1 SGHRS, CDR2 YFSETQ. The CDR3 has 14 amino acids. CDR3 coding DNA: TGCGCCAGCAGCCCGGCCTACAGTGACACTGAAGCTTTCTTT. Translation gives CASSPAYSDTEAFF.

The genes are TRBV30 and TRBJ2-7; D unclear. This CDR3 spans 11 amino acids. Per germline, CDR1 GTSNPN and CDR2 SVGIG (reference sequence). The ends were cut back, 4 bases at V and 5 bases at J, with 9 bases in the middle. CDR3 in amino acids: CAWTTSNEQYF. The CDR3, as DNA: TGTGCCTGGACCACTTCCAACGAGCAGTACTTC.

The V and J genes are TRBV20-1 and TRBJ2-3; no reliable D call. Trimming stripped 6 bases from V and 2 bases from J, with 6 bases between. CDR1 and CDR2 (germline): DFQATT, SNEGSKA (reference sequence). CDR3 length: 11 amino acids. Here the CDR3 DNA reads TGCAGTGCCGGGCTCACAGATACGCAGTATTTT. Encoded protein: CSAGLTDTQYF.

This clone was counted a few times. The CDR3 coding sequence is TGCGCCAGCAGCTTGGAAGCCCCAGACTCTGGAAACACCATATATTTT. It translates to CASSLEAPDSGNTIYF. This chain uses TRBV5-1 with TRBJ1-3; D uncertain. The germline V gene has CDR1 SGHRS and CDR2 YFSETQ. This CDR3 spans 16 amino acids. V was trimmed by 0 bases and J by 0 bases, leaving 10 bases between them.

CDR3 in amino acids: CATRGLNTQYF. CDR3 bases: TGTGCCACCAGGGGGTTGAATACGCAGTATTTT. The chain uses TRBV15 and TRBJ2-3, with unresolved D. This CDR3 comprises 11 residues. The germline V gene has CDR1 LNHNV and CDR2 YYDKDF (reference sequence). The V end lost 6 bases, the J end lost 7 bases, and 8 bases lay between the germline ends.

This sequence joins TRBV5-1 and TRBJ2-7; maybe TRBD1 (6 bases). V gave up 0 bases and J gave up 0 bases, with 10 bases separating them. Germline V CDR1 and CDR2: SGHRS, YFSETQ. The CDR3 covers 15 residues. The CDR3 DNA reads TGCGCCAGCAGCTTGGCCCAGGGGAGCTCCTACGAGCAGTACTTC. Encoded protein: CASSLAQGSSYEQYF. Complete variable domain (other parts from reference TRBV5-1 and TRBJ2-7): KAGVTQTPRYLIKTRGQQVTLSCSPISGHRSVSWYQQTPGQGLQFLFEYFSETQRNKGNFPGRFSGRQFSNSRSEMNVSTLELGDSALYLCASSLAQGSSYEQYFGPGTRLTVT.

The chain uses TRBV7-7 and TRBJ2-7; D is unclear. This CDR3 region has 14 residues. The V gene lost 10 bases and the J gene lost 0 bases, with 16 bases spanning the gap. Germline values: CDR1 SSHAT, CDR2 FNYEAQ (reference sequence). CDR3 nucleotide sequence: TGTGCCAACACGGGCTTTCCTAGCTCCTACGAGCAGTACTTC. Its protein is CANTGFPSSYEQYF.

The J gene is TRBJ1-4, the V gene TRBV9; unclear D gene. The CDR3 is 14 amino acids. Looked up from germline, CDR1 is SGDLS and CDR2 is YYNGEE. With 0 bases removed from V and 1 base from J, the gap between germline ends came to 4 bases. The CDR3 protein is CASSVGVTNEKLFF. The CDR3 DNA follows: TGTGCCAGCAGCGTAGGAGTAACTAATGAAAAACTGTTTTTT.

This clone was recorded once. The V and J genes are TRBV5-1 and TRBJ2-7; 12 bases map to TRBD2. J was trimmed by 0 bases and V by 4 bases; bases with no gene match: 8. The CDR3 length is 17 residues. Germline loops: CDR1 SGHRS, CDR2 YFSETQ. CDR3 region: CASSTRTSGTSSYEQYF. CDR3 bases: TGCGCCAGCAGCACCCGGACTAGCGGGACATCCTCCTACGAGCAGTACTTC.

The chain carries TRBV7-8 and TRBJ1-5; D not certain. The germline V and J ends were trimmed by 3 bases and 3 bases, with 15 bases remaining between them. Germline V gene lookup returns CDR1 SGHVS and CDR2 FQNEAQ. The CDR3 is made up of 16 amino acids. CDR3 sequence: CASSLAGGSNNQPQHF. CDR3 nucleotides: TGTGCCAGCAGCTTGGCCGGAGGGAGCAACAATCAGCCCCAGCATTTT.

The chain employs TRBV29-1 and TRBJ2-3, with D possibly matching TRBD1 (6 bases). This CDR3 has 14 residues. V lost 5 bases, J lost 2 bases, and 14 bases lay in between. Looked up from germline, CDR1 is SQVTM and CDR2 is ANQGSEA. CDR3 region: CSVYRDTTTDTQYF. The DNA of the CDR3 is TGCAGCGTTTACCGGGACACCACCACAGATACGCAGTATTTT.

This clone was seen many times. V is TRBV5-1 and J is TRBJ2-3, with D hard to call. Per germline, CDR1 SGHRS and CDR2 YFSETQ. The CDR3 covers 15 residues. With 0 bases removed from V and 7 bases from J, the gap between germline ends came to 15 bases. CDR3 sequence (DNA): TGCGCCAGCAGCTTGGATGTTGGCGATTTTTATACGCAGTATTTT. Translated, it gives CASSLDVGDFYTQYF.

This clone was counted at least ten times. The chain uses TRBV15 and TRBJ1-2, with a possible D match to TRBD1 (5 bases). The germline CDR1 and CDR2 sequences are LNHNV and YYDKDF (reference sequence). The CDR3 totals 16 residues. Trimming took 0 bases from V and 6 from J, leaving 17 bases between them. The chain's CDR3 is CATSRDSFSREHGYTF. CDR3 DNA sequence: TGTGCCACCAGCAGAGATTCTTTTTCCAGGGAGCATGGCTACACCTTC.

The chain carries TRBV27 and TRBJ1-5; D is unclear. In germline, CDR1 is MNHEY, CDR2 SMNVEV (reference sequence). V was shortened by 1 base and J by 0 bases, with 4 bases between the two germline ends. The CDR3 loop spans 14 amino acids. CDR3 loop: CASSLYGSNQPQHF. DNA for the CDR3: TGTGCCAGCAGTTTATACGGTAGCAATCAGCCCCAGCATTTT.

The V call is TRBV5-8, the J call TRBJ1-5; possible D gene TRBD1, 5 bases. This CDR3 region has 14 residues. Trimming took off 0 bases at V and 4 bases at J, with 8 bases between the two ends. CDR1 is SGHTS, CDR2 YDEGEE, per germline. CDR3 residues: CASSLAQANQPQHF. The CDR3 nucleotides are TGTGCCAGCAGCTTGGCACAGGCTAATCAGCCCCAGCATTTT.

The chain carries TRBV7-9 and TRBJ2-7, with TRBD1 as a possible D gene (6 bases). Trimming removed 8 bases from V and 0 bases from J, with 14 bases in between. CDR3 length equals 14 residues. From germline, CDR1 is SEHNR and CDR2 FQNEAQ (reference sequence). The CDR3: CASGTFLSSYEQYF. For the CDR3, the DNA is TGTGCCAGCGGGACATTCTTGAGCTCCTACGAGCAGTACTTC.